The next 19 T cell receptor beta chains were all read from a single sample in a study of blood T cell repertoires in COVID-19. Using immunoSEQ multiplex PCR, the repertoire was profiled, and TCRdb retains in-frame clones only, with some absent. The table records around 250,000 clones, about four fifths of them present only once. Sequences were obtained from peripheral blood. The receptor set was obtained from a woman aged 18-30 years with acute or convalescent COVID-19.

The chain is built from TRBV6-2 or TRBV6-3 and TRBJ2-2; perhaps TRBD2 as D (5 bases). The germline V and J ends were trimmed by 6 bases and 1 base, with 12 bases remaining between them. There are 15 residues in the CDR3. Per the germline V gene, CDR1 is MNHEY and CDR2 is SVGEGT. CDR3 residues: CASSKAGKNTGELFF. The CDR3 nucleotides are TGTGCCAGCAGCAAAGCCGGGAAGAACACCGGGGAGCTGTTTTTT.

The gene calls are TRBV19 and TRBJ1-4, with D uncertain. The V end was cut by 6 bases, the J end by 4 bases, with 15 bases between. This CDR3 has 15 amino acids. Germline V gene sequence: CDR1 LNHDA, CDR2 SQIVND (reference sequence). The CDR3 bases are TGTGCCAGTAGCACCTCGGTTAGATTTAATGAAAAACTGTTTTTT. This gives the protein CASSTSVRFNEKLFF.

This clone appeared a few times. The chain is built from TRBV4-3 and TRBJ1-5; tentatively, D is TRBD1 (6 bases). V was trimmed by 0 bases and J by 2 bases, leaving 17 bases between them. Germline loops: CDR1 LGHNA, CDR2 YSLEER. This CDR3 has 18 amino acids. CDR3 sequence reads: CASSQDWGAGVGNQPQHF. The CDR3 coding sequence is TGCGCCAGCAGCCAAGATTGGGGGGCGGGGGTCGGCAATCAGCCCCAGCATTTT.

The chain links TRBV4-3 to TRBJ1-2, with 8 bases aligning to TRBD1. The germline CDR1 and CDR2 sequences are LGHNA and YSLEER. With V trimmed by 4 bases and J by 0 bases, 4 bases remained unmatched. The CDR3 is made up of 15 amino acids. The CDR3 nucleotides are TGCGCCAGCAGCCCCAGACAGGGGACTAACTATGGCTACACCTTC. Protein product: CASSPRQGTNYGYTF.

This clone was detected only once. V is TRBV4-3 and J is TRBJ2-2; 8 bases agree with TRBD2. The trim removed 3 bases at V and 5 bases at J, leaving 5 bases unmatched. The CDR3 has 15 amino acids. Germline loops: CDR1 LGHNA, CDR2 YSLEER. The CDR3, as DNA: TGCGCCAGCAGCCATCGGCGGGAGGTAACCGGGGAGCTGTTTTTT. This translates into CASSHRREVTGELFF.

The CDR3 DNA sequence: TGTGCCAGCAGCGCGGACAGGGGGCGGTTGGAGCAGTACTTC. Its translation: CASSADRGRLEQYF. The chain uses TRBV7-2 and TRBJ2-7; the match to TRBD1 covers 11 bases. The CDR3 is 14 residues long. Germline loops: CDR1 SGHTA, CDR2 FQGNSA. With 5 bases clipped from V and 7 bases from J, the junction kept 7 bases outside the gene matches.

The chain employs TRBV25-1 and TRBJ2-7; 10 bases agree with TRBD2. The CDR3 is made up of 13 amino acids. CDR1 is MGHDK and CDR2 is SYGVNS in the germline V gene. V gave up 6 bases and J gave up 4 bases; unmatched junction bases: 3. CDR3 sequence reads: CASSRTSGYEQYF. The CDR3 DNA is TGTGCCAGCAGCCGGACTAGCGGATACGAGCAGTACTTC.

The chain couples TRBV9 to TRBJ2-7, with TRBD2 identical over 14 bases. Per the germline V gene, CDR1 is SGDLS and CDR2 is YYNGEE. The junction had 3 bases not matched to a gene; V was cut back by 0 bases and J by 4 bases. This CDR3 comprises 16 residues. The CDR3 region has the DNA TGTGCCAGCAGCGTAGGACTAGCGGGAGGGCCATACGAGCAGTACTTC. It translates to CASSVGLAGGPYEQYF. Supplemented by reference TRBV9 and TRBJ2-7, the full variable domain reads DSGVTQTPKHLITATGQRVTLRCSPRSGDLSVYWYQQSLDQGLQFLIQYYNGEERAKGNILERFSAQQFPDLHSELNLSSLELGDSALYFCASSVGLAGGPYEQYFGPGTRLTVT.

In this sample, this clone turned up a few times. V is TRBV7-9 and J is TRBJ2-5; a weak D match, TRBD1 (5 bases). The CDR3 runs 13 residues. Germline CDR1 is SEHNR and CDR2 is FQNEAQ (reference sequence). Trimming removed 5 bases at V and 5 bases at J, with 12 bases between. As DNA, the CDR3 is TGTGCCAGCAGCCCAGGACAATGGGAGACCCAGTACTTC. It is translated as CASSPGQWETQYF.

The rearrangement uses TRBV19 and TRBJ1-5; 7 nucleotides agree with TRBD1. The germline V gene has CDR1 LNHDA and CDR2 SQIVND (reference sequence). Germline trimming cut 6 bases from V and 2 bases from J; bases unmatched to any gene: 10. The CDR3 consists of 16 residues. This CDR3 reads CASSRNRGGGNQPQHF. The CDR3 DNA sequence: TGTGCCAGTAGCCGTAACAGGGGCGGTGGCAATCAGCCCCAGCATTTT.

A few counts support this clone. The V gene is TRBV19, the J gene TRBJ1-6, with 10 nucleotides matching TRBD1. Trimming cost V 3 bases and J 7 bases; bases outside gene matches: 9. This CDR3 spans 17 amino acids. Per germline, CDR1 LNHDA and CDR2 SQIVND (reference sequence). The CDR3, as DNA: TGTGCCAGTAGTATCCATCCGGGACAGGGGACAAATTCACCCCTCCACTTT. Translation: CASSIHPGQGTNSPLHF.

This clone has more than one count but fewer than ten. The genes are TRBV12-3 or TRBV12-4 and TRBJ1-2; 7 nucleotides align to TRBD1. This CDR3 comprises 13 residues. With V trimmed by 5 bases and J by 4 bases, 4 bases remained unmatched. CDR3 sequence: CASSRQGPYGYTF. The CDR3 nucleotides read TGTGCCAGCAGTCGACAGGGTCCCTATGGCTACACCTTC.

The J gene is TRBJ2-3, the V gene TRBV29-1; D is perhaps TRBD2 (5 bases). The CDR3 sequence is 15 residues long. V shed 4 bases and J shed 2 bases, with 16 bases lying between them. Germline V gene lookup returns CDR1 SQVTM and CDR2 ANQGSEA. In nucleotides, the CDR3 is TGCAGCGTTGTTTTCGGGGAGAGGGCCACAGATACGCAGTATTTT. As protein: CSVVFGERATDTQYF.

The V and J genes are TRBV2 and TRBJ2-4; D uncertain. This CDR3 spans 18 amino acids. V lost 3 bases and J 0 bases, leaving 18 bases between the germline ends. Germline V lookup: CDR1 SNHLY, CDR2 FYNNEI. CDR3 bases: TGTGCCAGCAGTGAGAGGCGAACCTCGAAGTTAGCCAAAAACATTCAGTACTTC. Translated, it gives CASSERRTSKLAKNIQYF.

The chain employs TRBV25-1 and TRBJ1-6; the match to TRBD1 covers 7 bases. The CDR3 is made up of 17 amino acids. The ends lost 2 bases at V and 10 bases at J; junction bases unmatched: 14. Germline V gene lookup returns CDR1 MGHDK and CDR2 SYGVNS. CDR3 nucleotides: TGTGCCAGCAGTGAAACCGTTATTCGACAGGGTTGGTCACCCCTCCACTTT. It encodes CASSETVIRQGWSPLHF.

The chain uses TRBV3-1 (or the pseudogene TRBV3-2) and TRBJ1-5; TRBD1 matches at 7 bases. V lost 2 bases to trimming and J lost 4 bases; unmatched junction nucleotides: 5. CDR3 length equals 15 residues. Germline V gene sequence: CDR1 LGHDT, CDR2 YNNKEL (reference sequence). CDR3 coding DNA: TGTGCCAGCAGCCAACAGGGGGGTCGGAATCAGCCCCAGCATTTT. The encoded protein is CASSQQGGRNQPQHF.

V is TRBV18 and J is TRBJ2-5; D not resolved. This CDR3 region has 13 residues. Deletions cut 6 bases from V and 1 base from J, with 9 bases between. The V gene's germline CDR1 is KGHSH and CDR2 LQKENI. Written as DNA, the CDR3 is TGTGCCAGCTCTCAAAGCCTCCAAGAGACCCAGTACTTC. It translates to CASSQSLQETQYF.

This clone appeared many times. The J gene is TRBJ2-3, the V gene TRBV4-3; 7 nucleotides agree with TRBD2. This CDR3 has 16 amino acids. V was clipped by 0 bases and J by 5 bases; unmatched bases: 8. Germline V lookup: CDR1 LGHNA, CDR2 YSLEER. The CDR3 loop reads CASSQDRMSGKDTQYF. The CDR3 DNA reads TGCGCCAGCAGCCAAGATCGGATGAGCGGGAAAGATACGCAGTATTTT.

V usage is TRBV11-2 and J usage is TRBJ1-2, with 9 bases identical to TRBD1. CDR1 is SGHAT, CDR2 FQNNGV, per germline. The CDR3 is 15 amino acids. J gave up 2 bases and V 4 bases, and 5 bases lay outside the gene matches. The CDR3 DNA reads TGTGCCAGCAGCTCACCGGGACAGGGCAACTATGGCTACACCTTC. The encoded protein is CASSSPGQGNYGYTF.